A single T cell receptor beta chain is shown here with its context. The record originates from a study of identical twins. From the 5' RACE reads, TCRdb called clonotypes with MiXCR, one entry per CDR3 protein. The table records roughly 250,000 distinct CDR3 sequences, 11% to 15% of them present only once. The CDR3 runs to 17 residues. CDR1 and CDR2 (germline): MNHEY, SMNVEV (reference sequence). Unmatched junction bases numbered 14, after V lost 5 bases and J lost 5 bases. The chain joins TRBV27 to TRBJ2-3; 9 bases are shared with TRBD2. Sequencing input: memory (CD45RO+) T cells sorted from blood. The origin of this receptor is a woman aged 18-29 years in good health. Written as DNA, the CDR3 is TGTGCCAGCAGTCCCCGTTATGGCGGGGGGGCCGGAGATACGCAGTATTTT. Protein sequence: CASSPRYGGGAGDTQYF.